These 4 T cell receptor beta chains share one sample of origin, sequenced in a study of T-cell reconstitution after alpha-beta-depleted transplantation in children. Library preparation (for TCRbeta) was performed with unique molecular identifiers. TCRdb reprocessed the PCR reads via MiXCR and lists one record per CDR3 protein. Of about 600,000 distinct CDR3 sequences in the sample, roughly 13% were seen once. The sequencing here drew on PBMCs, mostly from graft donor cells, taken 360 days after TCRalphabeta/CD19-depleted stem cell transplant. These receptors originate from a male patient younger than 18 who had a stem cell transplant for acute myeloid leukemia, so the T cells may come from the graft donor.

With regard to this clonotype: Since a much larger clone is just one base distant, this may be a read error. The chain links TRBV29-1 to TRBJ2-5; no firm D call. CDR1 is SQVTM and CDR2 is ANQGSEA in the germline V gene. V was trimmed by 4 bases and J by 3 bases, leaving 18 bases between them. The CDR3 has 15 residues. CDR3 amino acids: CSVASSPPPKETQYF. The DNA of the CDR3 is TGCAGCGTTGCCAGCAGTCCACCCCCCAAAGAGACCCAGTACTTC.

This clonotype was seen repeatedly, ten times or more. The CDR3 loop is CASSGTSDEQYF. CDR3 sequence (DNA): TGTGCCAGCAGCGGGACTAGCGACGAGCAGTACTTC. The chain couples TRBV6-5 to TRBJ2-7; the match to TRBD2 covers 10 bases. With 6 bases clipped from V and 5 bases from J, the junction kept 1 base outside the gene matches. The CDR3 covers 12 residues. Germline lookup yields CDR1 MNHEY and CDR2 SVGAGI.

The chain has TRBV5-1 and TRBJ2-1; weak D call: TRBD2 (6 bases). Trimming pared 4 bases from V and 7 bases from J, leaving 24 bases between. The CDR3 extends over 17 amino acids. Germline CDR1 reads SGHRS; CDR2 reads YFSETQ. The CDR3 spells CASSLWTRGSLANEQFF. In DNA, the CDR3 is TGCGCCAGCAGCCTCTGGACCCGGGGGTCCTTAGCGAATGAGCAGTTCTTC.

There are many counts of this clonotype. V is TRBV28 and J is TRBJ1-1; D is uncertain. Germline lookup yields CDR1 MDHEN and CDR2 SYDVKM. This CDR3 contains 12 residues. Trimming took 1 base from V and 7 from J, leaving 7 bases between them. The CDR3 loop is CASSLSFYEAFF. The CDR3, as DNA: TGTGCCAGCAGTTTATCTTTTTATGAAGCTTTCTTT.